The T cell receptor beta chain under discussion was sequenced for a study of blood T cell repertoires in COVID-19. Whole-study context: The United States, Italy and Spain provided the acute and convalescent COVID-19 samples. The cDNA or gDNA used as material had been derived from T cells, B-cell-depleted T cells, or PBMCs.

Source study methods: For nucleated cells, counts were estimated from reference gene primer amplification. TCRdb keeps only in-frame clones here, not all; method: immunoSEQ multiplex PCR. V, J and clone size were drawn from that table, and D and trimming were deduced from the DNA. This sample has about 380,000 clones, with around 90% found just once. The CDR3 loop spans 13 amino acids. The V gene lost 2 bases and the J gene lost 5 bases, with 10 bases spanning the gap. Germline V gene lookup returns CDR1 SGDLS and CDR2 YYNGEE. Sequencing was performed on peripheral blood. The gene calls are TRBV9 and TRBJ1-1; a weak D match, TRBD1 (5 bases). The receptor was derived from a man aged 35-49 years with acute or convalescent COVID-19. CDR3 sequence reads: CASSVGGATEAFF. The CDR3 coding sequence is TGTGCCAGCAGCGTTGGCGGGGCGACTGAAGCTTTCTTT. The full variable domain, rest sourced from reference TRBV9 and TRBJ1-1, is DSGVTQTPKHLITATGQRVTLRCSPRSGDLSVYWYQQSLDQGLQFLIQYYNGEERAKGNILERFSAQQFPDLHSELNLSSLELGDSALYFCASSVGGATEAFFGQGTRLTVV.